One and the same sample provided the 22 T cell receptor beta chains below, sequenced in a study of cytomegalovirus exposure and HLA in healthy donors. The PCR was carried out with 60 Vbeta primers and 13 Jbeta primers. The assay was immunoSEQ multiplex PCR, and TCRdb's table has in-frame clones only and misses some. This sample has over 150,000 clones, with 68% found just once. Sequenced sample: PBMCs. All receptors come from a woman between 18 and 30 years old in good health and CMV-seropositive.

A few counts support this clone. The rearrangement uses TRBV30 and TRBJ2-5, with D unresolved. The DNA end lines up better with TRBJ2-7; the J call may be wrong. The germline gives CDR1 GTSNPN, CDR2 SVGIG (reference sequence). This CDR3 is 12 amino acids long. The CDR3 coding sequence is TGTGCCTGGAGTTCACAGTCCTACGAGCAGTACTTC. It yields the protein CAWSSQSYEQYF.

The CDR3 loop is CASSLGRGGSETQYF. The CDR3 nucleotides are TGTGCCAGCAGCTTAGGGCGGGGGGGCTCCGAGACCCAGTACTTC. The chain recombines TRBV13 with TRBJ2-5; TRBD2 matches 9 bases. Unmatched junction bases numbered 4, after V lost 0 bases and J lost 5 bases. The germline V gene has CDR1 PRHDT and CDR2 FYEKMQ (reference sequence). The CDR3 has 15 residues.

The chain joins TRBV4-1 to TRBJ2-3; D gene uncertain. Trimming removed 4 bases from V and 3 bases from J, with 8 bases in between. This CDR3 is built from 13 residues. The germline V gene encodes CDR1 MGHRA and CDR2 YSYEKL. In nucleotides, the CDR3 is TGCGCCAGCAGCCTCCGCTATACAGATACGCAGTATTTT. It translates to CASSLRYTDTQYF.

The table lists this clone with a few counts. The chain joins TRBV18 to TRBJ1-2; perhaps TRBD1 as D (5 bases). This CDR3 region has 14 residues. The germline V gene has CDR1 KGHSH and CDR2 LQKENI. Between the trimmed V and J ends, which lost 2 bases and 4 bases, there was a span of 11 bases. CDR3 amino acids: CASSPAQGSYGYTF. Here the CDR3 DNA reads TGTGCCAGCTCACCAGCCCAGGGATCCTATGGCTACACCTTC.

The count of this clone is one. This chain links TRBV2 with TRBJ2-5, with TRBD1 matching over 7 bases. The DNA end lines up better with TRBJ2-7; the J call may be wrong. This CDR3 is 12 amino acids long. In germline, CDR1 is SNHLY, CDR2 FYNNEI. The CDR3 region is CASRNDRVEQYF. For the CDR3, the DNA is TGTGCCAGCAGGAACGACAGGGTCGAGCAGTACTTC.

The rearrangement uses TRBV6-5 and TRBJ2-3; the D gene is possibly TRBD2 (5 bases). The CDR3 is 15 residues long. The V and J ends lost 6 bases and 0 bases respectively, with 13 bases between them. Germline V CDR1 and CDR2: MNHEY, SVGAGI. The CDR3 sequence: CASSLSGASTDTQYF. CDR3 bases: TGTGCCAGCAGCCTAAGCGGAGCTAGCACAGATACGCAGTATTTT.

This chain connects TRBV30 to TRBJ2-7, with a tentative D call TRBD2 (5 bases). The CDR3 loop spans 13 amino acids. Germline V gene data show CDR1 as GTSNPN and CDR2 as SVGIG (reference sequence). The V and J ends lost 2 bases and 2 bases respectively, with 10 bases between them. CDR3 loop: CAWSRTETYEQYF. The CDR3, as DNA: TGTGCCTGGAGTAGGACTGAAACCTACGAGCAGTACTTC. Drawing the rest from reference TRBV30 and TRBJ2-7, the complete variable domain is SQTIHQWPATLVQPVGSPLSLECTVEGTSNPNLYWYRQAAGRGLQLLFYSVGIGQISSEVPQNLSASRPQDRQFILSSKKLLLSDSGFYLCAWSRTETYEQYFGPGTRLTVT.

The chain combines TRBV7-9 with TRBJ2-3; D not certain. Germline-derived CDR1 and CDR2 are SEHNR and FQNEAQ (reference sequence). Trimming took 3 bases from V and 11 from J, leaving 9 bases between them. The CDR3 runs 11 residues. The CDR3 nucleotides are TGTGCCAGCAGCTTCTCGTGGCAGCAGTATTTT. Protein sequence: CASSFSWQQYF.

The chain carries TRBV20-1 and TRBJ2-5; TRBD2 might be the D (5 bases). The V end lost 6 bases, the J end lost 9 bases, and 14 bases lay between the germline ends. The CDR3 has 11 residues. CDR1 DFQATT and CDR2 SNEGSKA come from the germline V gene (reference sequence). The CDR3 here is CSASSPGAQYF. As DNA, the CDR3 is TGCAGTGCGAGTTCCCCCGGGGCCCAGTACTTC.

The CDR3 sequence: CASSLGLAGGALNQPQHF. CDR3 DNA sequence: TGTGCCAGCAGCTTAGGGTTGGCAGGGGGCGCACTGAATCAGCCCCAGCATTTT. V usage is TRBV7-2 and J usage is TRBJ1-5; 8 bases align to TRBD1. Germline V gene data show CDR1 as SGHTA and CDR2 as FQGNSA. The length of the CDR3 is 18 residues. V shed 1 base, J shed 4 bases, and the junction held 12 bases outside the gene matches.

The rearrangement links TRBV27 to TRBJ2-5; 10 bases fit TRBD1. With V trimmed by 5 bases and J by 1 base, 10 bases remained unmatched. Germline V gene sequence: CDR1 MNHEY, CDR2 SMNVEV (reference sequence). The length of the CDR3 is 17 residues. The CDR3 spells CASSPSRRDRGQETQYF. In nucleotides, the CDR3 is TGTGCCAGCAGTCCGAGCCGCCGGGACAGGGGCCAAGAGACCCAGTACTTC.

The chain couples TRBV5-5 to TRBJ1-2, with TRBD1 matching 10 bases. The CDR3 has 17 residues. V shed 2 bases and J 7 bases; nucleotides not matched to a gene: 14. Germline CDR1 and CDR2: SGHKS and YYEKEE (reference sequence). The CDR3 nucleotides read TGTGCCAGCAGCTTAATCCCCGGGACAGGGGTCGAGAGTGGCTACACCTTC. The encoded protein is CASSLIPGTGVESGYTF.

The chain carries TRBV7-9 and TRBJ2-3; the match to TRBD2 covers 9 bases. The CDR3 is 19 amino acids. CDR1 and CDR2 (germline): SEHNR, FQNEAQ (reference sequence). With 2 bases clipped from V and 4 bases from J, the junction kept 16 bases outside the gene matches. The chain's CDR3 is CASSLLGRGLAAAPDTQYF. The CDR3 bases are TGTGCCAGCAGCTTACTCGGAAGGGGACTAGCTGCAGCGCCAGATACGCAGTATTTT.

The genes are TRBV5-1 and TRBJ2-1, with 9 bases aligning to TRBD1. The CDR3 totals 16 residues. The ends lost 1 base at V and 0 bases at J; junction bases unmatched: 2. The germline V gene encodes CDR1 SGHRS and CDR2 YFSETQ. CDR3 sequence (DNA): TGCGCCAGCAGCTTGCAGGGACAGGGCTCCTACAATGAGCAGTTCTTC. This gives the protein CASSLQGQGSYNEQFF.

The rearrangement links TRBV6-5 to TRBJ2-6; TRBD1 matches 10 bases. The CDR3 extends over 16 amino acids. Germline CDR1 reads MNHEY; CDR2 reads SVGAGI. The J segment lost 4 bases and the V segment lost 4 bases, leaving 4 bases of the junction unmatched. CDR3 sequence reads: CASSWDRGYGANVLTF. CDR3 DNA sequence: TGTGCCAGCAGTTGGGACAGGGGATACGGGGCCAACGTCCTGACTTTC.

This clone was seen only a few times. The V call is TRBV6-6, the J call TRBJ2-7; 9 nucleotides line up with TRBD2. The CDR3 is 15 residues long. Trimming took 0 bases from V and 3 from J; bases not matched to a gene: 3. Germline CDR1 MNHNY, CDR2 SVGAGI (reference sequence). DNA for the CDR3: TGTGCCAGCAGTTACTCGGGTAGCGGGGGCTACGAGCAGTACTTC. Translating gives CASSYSGSGGYEQYF.

CDR3 in DNA: TGTGCCAGTAGTACAAGACAGGATTCGCTTCTTGGAAACACCATATATTTT. This gives the protein CASSTRQDSLLGNTIYF. J is TRBJ1-3 and V is TRBV19; tentative D call: TRBD1 (6 bases). V gave up 4 bases and J gave up 3 bases, with 19 bases separating them. Germline assignment: CDR1 LNHDA and CDR2 SQIVND (reference sequence). There are 17 residues in the CDR3.

This clone came up once. The chain carries TRBV30 and TRBJ1-5; no firm D call. CDR3 size: 13 residues. With 4 bases removed from V and 4 bases from J, the gap between germline ends came to 11 bases. Germline CDR1 and CDR2: GTSNPN and SVGIG (reference sequence). The CDR3 here is CAWNGILNQPQHF. The CDR3 nucleotides read TGTGCCTGGAACGGGATCTTGAATCAGCCCCAGCATTTT.

The V call is TRBV4-1, the J call TRBJ2-6, with 7 bases matching TRBD1. CDR1 is MGHRA and CDR2 is YSYEKL in the germline V gene. Trimming at V came to 1 base and at J to 0 bases, leaving 6 bases not matched to a gene. The CDR3 loop spans 18 amino acids. CDR3 sequence reads: CASSQVTGWGSGANVLTF. The CDR3 DNA reads as TGCGCCAGCAGCCAAGTGACAGGGTGGGGCTCTGGGGCCAACGTCCTGACTTTC.

The table lists this clone with a few counts. For the CDR3, the DNA is TGTGCCAGCTCATATGCCGGGACAGGAAACTATGGCTACACCTTC. Translated: CASSYAGTGNYGYTF. The chain is built from TRBV18 and TRBJ1-2; 8 bases align to TRBD1. The CDR3 has 15 residues. Germline lookup yields CDR1 KGHSH and CDR2 LQKENI. Trimming at V came to 5 bases and at J to 2 bases, leaving 7 bases not matched to a gene. Using reference TRBV18 and TRBJ1-2 for the parts outside the CDR3, the full variable domain is NAGVMQNPRHLVRRRGQEARLRCSPMKGHSHVYWYRQLPEEGLKFMVYLQKENIIDESGMPKERFSAEFPKEGPSILRIQQVVRGDSAAYFCASSYAGTGNYGYTFGSGTRLTVV.

The chain links TRBV6-5 to TRBJ2-2; 8 bases fit TRBD1. CDR1 is MNHEY, CDR2 SVGAGI, per germline. V shed 5 bases, J shed 8 bases, and the junction held 7 bases outside the gene matches. The CDR3 length is 14 residues. CDR3 coding DNA: TGTGCCAGCAGTCTCCAGGGGGCGGGAGGGGAGCTGTTTTTT. Protein product: CASSLQGAGGELFF.

The chain joins TRBV6-1 to TRBJ1-1; D gene ambiguous. Germline V gives CDR1 MNHNS, CDR2 SASEGT. Deletions cut 5 bases from V and 2 bases from J, with 6 bases between. The CDR3 has 12 residues. The CDR3 DNA reads as TGTGCCAGCAGTACGGGAAACACTGAAGCTTTCTTT. Amino acids: CASSTGNTEAFF.